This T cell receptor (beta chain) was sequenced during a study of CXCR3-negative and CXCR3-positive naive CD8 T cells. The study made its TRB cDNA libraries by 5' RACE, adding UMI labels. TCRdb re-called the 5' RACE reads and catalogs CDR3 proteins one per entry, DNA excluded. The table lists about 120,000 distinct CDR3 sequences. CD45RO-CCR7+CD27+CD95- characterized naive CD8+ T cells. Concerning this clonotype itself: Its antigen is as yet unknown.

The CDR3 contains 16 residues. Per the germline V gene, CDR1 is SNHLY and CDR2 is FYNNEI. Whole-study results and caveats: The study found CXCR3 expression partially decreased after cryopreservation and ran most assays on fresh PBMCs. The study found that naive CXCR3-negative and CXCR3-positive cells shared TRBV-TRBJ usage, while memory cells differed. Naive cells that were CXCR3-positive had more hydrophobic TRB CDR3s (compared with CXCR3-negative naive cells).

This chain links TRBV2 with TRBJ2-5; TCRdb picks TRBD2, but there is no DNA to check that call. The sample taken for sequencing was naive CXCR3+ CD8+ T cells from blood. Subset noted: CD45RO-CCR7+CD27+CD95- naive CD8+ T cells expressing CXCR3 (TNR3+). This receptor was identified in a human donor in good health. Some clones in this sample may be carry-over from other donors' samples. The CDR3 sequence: CASAGLAGTEQETQYF.